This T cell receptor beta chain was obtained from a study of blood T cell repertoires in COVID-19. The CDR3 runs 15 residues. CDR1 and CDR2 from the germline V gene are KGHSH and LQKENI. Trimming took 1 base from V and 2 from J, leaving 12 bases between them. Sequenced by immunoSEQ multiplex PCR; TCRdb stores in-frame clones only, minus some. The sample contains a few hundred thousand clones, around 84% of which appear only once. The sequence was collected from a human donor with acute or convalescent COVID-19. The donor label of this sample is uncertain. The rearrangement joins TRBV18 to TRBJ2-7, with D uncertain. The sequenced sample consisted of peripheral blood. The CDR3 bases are TGTGCCAGCTCACCACAAGGCCAGGCCCCCTACGAGCAGTACTTC. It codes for CASSPQGQAPYEQYF.